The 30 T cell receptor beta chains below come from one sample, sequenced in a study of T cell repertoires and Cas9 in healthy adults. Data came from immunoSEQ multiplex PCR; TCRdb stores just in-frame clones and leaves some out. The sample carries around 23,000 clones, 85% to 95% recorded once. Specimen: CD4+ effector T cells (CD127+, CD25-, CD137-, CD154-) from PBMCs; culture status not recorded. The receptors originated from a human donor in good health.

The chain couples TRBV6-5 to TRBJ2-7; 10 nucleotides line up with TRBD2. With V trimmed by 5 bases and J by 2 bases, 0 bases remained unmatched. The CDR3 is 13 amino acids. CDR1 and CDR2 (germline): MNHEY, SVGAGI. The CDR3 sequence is CASSTSGAYEQYF. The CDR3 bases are TGTGCCAGCAGTACTAGCGGGGCCTACGAGCAGTACTTC.

The CDR3 loop reads CASSPQGDGYTF. As DNA, the CDR3 is TGTGCCAGCTCACCACAGGGTGATGGCTACACCTTC. The genes are TRBV18 and TRBJ1-2; unclear D gene. V lost 1 base to trimming and J lost 6 bases, with 6 bases between them. The CDR3 is 12 residues long. CDR1 and CDR2 (germline): KGHSH, LQKENI.

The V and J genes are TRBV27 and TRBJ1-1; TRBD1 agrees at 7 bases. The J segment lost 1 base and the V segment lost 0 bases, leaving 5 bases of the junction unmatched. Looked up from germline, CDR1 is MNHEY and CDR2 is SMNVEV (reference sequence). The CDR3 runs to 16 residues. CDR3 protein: CASSLSLQGTNTEAFF. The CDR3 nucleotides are TGTGCCAGCAGTTTATCTCTACAGGGGACGAACACTGAAGCTTTCTTT.

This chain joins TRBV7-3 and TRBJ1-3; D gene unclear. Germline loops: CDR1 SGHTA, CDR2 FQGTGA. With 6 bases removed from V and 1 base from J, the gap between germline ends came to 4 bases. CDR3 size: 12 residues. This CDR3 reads CASRGSGNTIYF. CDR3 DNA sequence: TGTGCCAGCAGGGGATCTGGAAACACCATATATTTT.

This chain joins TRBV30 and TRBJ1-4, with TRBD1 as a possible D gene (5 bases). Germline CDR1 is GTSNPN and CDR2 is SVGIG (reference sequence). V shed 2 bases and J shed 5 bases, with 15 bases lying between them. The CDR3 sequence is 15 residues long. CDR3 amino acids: CAWSNRGRGNEKLFF. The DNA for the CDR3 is TGTGCCTGGAGTAACCGGGGACGGGGAAATGAAAAACTGTTTTTT.

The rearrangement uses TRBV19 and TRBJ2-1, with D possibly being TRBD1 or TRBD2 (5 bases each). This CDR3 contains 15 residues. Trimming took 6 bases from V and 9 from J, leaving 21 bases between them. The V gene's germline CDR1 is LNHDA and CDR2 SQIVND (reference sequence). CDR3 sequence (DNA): TGTGCCAGTAGCCTAGAGGGGCTTAGTTGGGGTGAGCAGTTCTTC. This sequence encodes CASSLEGLSWGEQFF.

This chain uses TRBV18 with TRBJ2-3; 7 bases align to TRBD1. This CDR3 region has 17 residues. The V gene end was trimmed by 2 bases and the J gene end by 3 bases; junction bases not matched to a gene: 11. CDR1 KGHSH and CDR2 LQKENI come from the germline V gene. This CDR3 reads CASSPGTALLNTDTQYF. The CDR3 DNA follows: TGTGCCAGCTCACCAGGGACAGCACTTCTAAATACAGATACGCAGTATTTT.

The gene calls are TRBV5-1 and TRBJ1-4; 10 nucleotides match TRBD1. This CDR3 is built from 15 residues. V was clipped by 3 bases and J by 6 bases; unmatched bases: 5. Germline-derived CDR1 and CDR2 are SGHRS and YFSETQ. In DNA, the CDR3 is TGCGCCAGCAGCTGGATTGGGACAGGGGATGAAAAACTGTTTTTT. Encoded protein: CASSWIGTGDEKLFF.

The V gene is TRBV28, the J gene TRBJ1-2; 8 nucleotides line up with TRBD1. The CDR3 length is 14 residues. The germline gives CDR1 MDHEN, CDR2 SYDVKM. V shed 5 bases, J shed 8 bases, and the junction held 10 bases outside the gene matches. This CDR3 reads CASSTWTGFGGYTF. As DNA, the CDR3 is TGTGCCAGCAGTACATGGACAGGGTTTGGAGGCTACACCTTC.

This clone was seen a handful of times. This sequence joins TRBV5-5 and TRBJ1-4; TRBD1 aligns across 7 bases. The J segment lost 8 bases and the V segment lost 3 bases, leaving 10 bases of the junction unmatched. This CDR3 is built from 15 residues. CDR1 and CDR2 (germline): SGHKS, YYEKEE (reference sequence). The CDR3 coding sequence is TGTGCCAGCAGCTGGGAACAGGGGCGTATCGAAAAACTGTTTTTT. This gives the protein CASSWEQGRIEKLFF.

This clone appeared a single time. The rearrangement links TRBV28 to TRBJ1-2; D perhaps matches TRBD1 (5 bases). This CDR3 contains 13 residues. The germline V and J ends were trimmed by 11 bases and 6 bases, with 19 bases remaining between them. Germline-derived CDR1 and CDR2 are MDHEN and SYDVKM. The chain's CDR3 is CALASGAPNGYTF. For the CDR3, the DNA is TGTGCCCTAGCAAGCGGGGCCCCAAATGGCTACACCTTC.

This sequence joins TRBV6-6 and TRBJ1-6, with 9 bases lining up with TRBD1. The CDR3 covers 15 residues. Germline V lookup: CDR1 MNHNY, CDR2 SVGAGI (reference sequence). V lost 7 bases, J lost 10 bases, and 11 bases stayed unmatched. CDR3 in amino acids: CASTATGTGNSPLHF. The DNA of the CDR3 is TGTGCCAGCACCGCCACCGGGACAGGGAACTCACCCCTCCACTTT.

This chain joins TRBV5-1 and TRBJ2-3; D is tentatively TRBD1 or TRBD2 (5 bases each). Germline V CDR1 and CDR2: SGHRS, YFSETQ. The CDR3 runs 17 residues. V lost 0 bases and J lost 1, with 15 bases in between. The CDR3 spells CASSLAGTPAGTDTQYF. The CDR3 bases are TGCGCCAGCAGCTTGGCCGGGACGCCTGCCGGCACAGATACGCAGTATTTT.

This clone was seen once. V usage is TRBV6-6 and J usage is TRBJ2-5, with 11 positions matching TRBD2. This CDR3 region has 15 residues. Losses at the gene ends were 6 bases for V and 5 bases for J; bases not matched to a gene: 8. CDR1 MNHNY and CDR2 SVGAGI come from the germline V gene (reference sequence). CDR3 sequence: CASSHSLAGVETQYF. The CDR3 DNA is TGTGCCAGCAGCCACTCACTAGCGGGAGTTGAGACCCAGTACTTC.

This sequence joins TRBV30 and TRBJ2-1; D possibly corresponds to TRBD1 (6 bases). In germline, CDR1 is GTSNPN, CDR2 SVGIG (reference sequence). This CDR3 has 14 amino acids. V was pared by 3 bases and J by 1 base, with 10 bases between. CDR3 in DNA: TGTGCCTGGAGGTCCCAGGGGTCCTACAATGAGCAGTTCTTC. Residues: CAWRSQGSYNEQFF.

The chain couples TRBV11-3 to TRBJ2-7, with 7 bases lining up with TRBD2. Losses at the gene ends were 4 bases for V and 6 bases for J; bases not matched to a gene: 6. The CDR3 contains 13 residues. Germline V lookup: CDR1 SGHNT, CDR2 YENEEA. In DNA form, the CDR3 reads TGTGCCAGCAGCTCGGGACTAACCTTCGAGCAGTACTTC. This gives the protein CASSSGLTFEQYF.

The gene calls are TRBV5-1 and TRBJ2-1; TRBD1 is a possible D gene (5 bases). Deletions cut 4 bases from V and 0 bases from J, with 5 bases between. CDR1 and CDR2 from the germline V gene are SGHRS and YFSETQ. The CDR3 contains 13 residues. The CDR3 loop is CASSGASYNEQFF. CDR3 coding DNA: TGCGCCAGCAGCGGGGCCTCCTACAATGAGCAGTTCTTC.

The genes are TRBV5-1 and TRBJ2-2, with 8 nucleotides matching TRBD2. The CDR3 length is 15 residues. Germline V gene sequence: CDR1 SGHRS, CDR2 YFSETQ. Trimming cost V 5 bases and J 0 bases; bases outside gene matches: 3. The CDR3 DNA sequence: TGCGCCAGCAGATCGGGACTAGCGAACACCGGGGAGCTGTTTTTT. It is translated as CASRSGLANTGELFF.

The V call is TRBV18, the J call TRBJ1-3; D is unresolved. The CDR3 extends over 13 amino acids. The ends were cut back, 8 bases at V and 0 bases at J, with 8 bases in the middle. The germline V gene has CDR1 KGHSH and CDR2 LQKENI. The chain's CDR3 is CASDVLSGNTIYF. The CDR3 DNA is TGTGCCAGCGACGTACTCTCTGGAAACACCATATATTTT.

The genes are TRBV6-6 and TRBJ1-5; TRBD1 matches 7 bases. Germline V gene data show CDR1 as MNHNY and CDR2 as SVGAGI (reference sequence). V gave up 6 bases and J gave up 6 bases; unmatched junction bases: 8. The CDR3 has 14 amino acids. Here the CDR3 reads CASRPGQVSQPQHF. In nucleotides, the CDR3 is TGTGCCAGCAGACCTGGACAGGTGAGTCAGCCCCAGCATTTT.

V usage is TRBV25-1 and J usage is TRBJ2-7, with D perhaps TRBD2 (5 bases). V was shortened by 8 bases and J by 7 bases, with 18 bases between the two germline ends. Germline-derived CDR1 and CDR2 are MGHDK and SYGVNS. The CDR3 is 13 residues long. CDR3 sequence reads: CASGGRDSGEQYV. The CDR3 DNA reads TGTGCCAGCGGCGGTCGTGACTCGGGGGAGCAGTACGTC.

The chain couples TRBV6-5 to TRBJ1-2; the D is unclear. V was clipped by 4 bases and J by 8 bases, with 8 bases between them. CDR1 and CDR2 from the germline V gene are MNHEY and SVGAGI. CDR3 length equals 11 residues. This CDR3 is CASSFIRGYTF. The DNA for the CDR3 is TGTGCCAGCAGTTTCATAAGGGGCTACACCTTC.

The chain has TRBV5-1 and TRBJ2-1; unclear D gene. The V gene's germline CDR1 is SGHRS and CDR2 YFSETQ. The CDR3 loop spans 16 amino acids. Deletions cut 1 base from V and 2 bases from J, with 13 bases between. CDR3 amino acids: CASSLYGDWTYNEQFF. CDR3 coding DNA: TGCGCCAGCAGCTTGTATGGGGATTGGACCTACAATGAGCAGTTCTTC.

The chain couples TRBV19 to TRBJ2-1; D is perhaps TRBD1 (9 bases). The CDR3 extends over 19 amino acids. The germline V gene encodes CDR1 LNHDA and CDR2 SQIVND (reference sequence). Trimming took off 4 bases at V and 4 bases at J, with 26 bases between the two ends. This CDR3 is CASSNPRGGTGNLYNEQFF. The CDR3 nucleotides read TGTGCCAGTAGTAACCCCCGGGGGGGGACAGGGAATTTATACAATGAGCAGTTCTTC.

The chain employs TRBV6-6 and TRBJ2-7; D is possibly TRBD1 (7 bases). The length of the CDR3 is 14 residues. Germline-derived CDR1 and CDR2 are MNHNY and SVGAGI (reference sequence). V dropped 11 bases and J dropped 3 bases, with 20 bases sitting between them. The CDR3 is CAARGAGSHYEQYF. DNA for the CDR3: TGTGCCGCCAGGGGGGCAGGGAGTCACTACGAGCAGTACTTC.

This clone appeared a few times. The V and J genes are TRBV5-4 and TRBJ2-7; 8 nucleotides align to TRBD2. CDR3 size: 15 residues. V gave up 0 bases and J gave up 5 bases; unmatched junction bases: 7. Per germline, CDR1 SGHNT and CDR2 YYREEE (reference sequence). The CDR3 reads CASSLDGGGVHEQYV. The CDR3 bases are TGTGCCAGCAGCTTGGACGGGGGGGGCGTCCACGAGCAGTACGTC.

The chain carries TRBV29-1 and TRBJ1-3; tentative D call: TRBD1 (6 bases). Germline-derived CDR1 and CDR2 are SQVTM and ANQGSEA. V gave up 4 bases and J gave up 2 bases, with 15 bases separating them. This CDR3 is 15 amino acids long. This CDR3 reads CSVGAGGGPGNTIYF. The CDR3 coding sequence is TGCAGCGTTGGGGCGGGTGGGGGGCCTGGAAACACCATATATTTT. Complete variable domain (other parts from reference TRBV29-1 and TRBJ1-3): SAVISQKPSRDICQRGTSLTIQCQVDSQVTMMFWYRQQPGQSLTLIATANQGSEATYESGFVIDKFPISRPNLTFSTLTVSNMSPEDSSIYLCSVGAGGGPGNTIYFGEGSWLTVV.

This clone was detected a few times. Here the CDR3 reads CASSPSAMEKPQHF. The DNA of the CDR3 is TGTGCCAGCTCACCATCTGCGATGGAGAAGCCCCAGCATTTT. The V gene is TRBV18, the J gene TRBJ1-5; no firm D call. With 2 bases removed from V and 8 bases from J, the gap between germline ends came to 13 bases. This CDR3 is built from 14 residues. CDR1 KGHSH and CDR2 LQKENI come from the germline V gene.

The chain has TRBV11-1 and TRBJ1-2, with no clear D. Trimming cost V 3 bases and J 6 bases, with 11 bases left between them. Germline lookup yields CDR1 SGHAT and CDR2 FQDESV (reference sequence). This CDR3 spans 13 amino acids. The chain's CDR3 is CASSLSGEHGYTF. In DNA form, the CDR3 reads TGTGCCAGCAGCTTGTCCGGGGAACATGGCTACACCTTC.

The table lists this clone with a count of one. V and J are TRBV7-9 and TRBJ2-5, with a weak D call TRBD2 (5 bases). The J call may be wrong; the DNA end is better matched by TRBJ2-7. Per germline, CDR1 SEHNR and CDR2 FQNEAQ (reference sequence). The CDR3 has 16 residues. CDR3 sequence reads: CASSLRGGPGNYEQYF. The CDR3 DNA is TGTGCCAGCAGCTTACGGGGTGGCCCCGGGAACTACGAGCAGTACTTC.